One sample yielded the 14 T cell receptor beta chains listed below, sequenced in a study of cytomegalovirus exposure and HLA in healthy donors. 60 Vbeta and 13 Jbeta primers were used in PCR. This table comes from immunoSEQ multiplex PCR, and its TCRdb copy is limited to in-frame clones, with some not included. This table has 150,000 to 160,000 clones, roughly three quarters appearing once. Sample: PBMCs. The origin of the receptors is a man aged 30 to 45 in good health and CMV-seropositive.

The chain carries TRBV20-1 and TRBJ2-1; D unresolved. The CDR3 loop spans 10 amino acids. From germline, CDR1 is DFQATT and CDR2 SNEGSKA (reference sequence). The ends were cut back, 1 base at V and 10 bases at J, with 5 bases in the middle. In nucleotides, the CDR3 is TGCAGTGCTAGAGCTAGGGAGCAGTTCTTC. This codes for CSARAREQFF.

The chain uses TRBV5-1 and TRBJ1-4; D may be TRBD1 (6 bases). V lost 4 bases to trimming and J lost 7 bases, with 26 bases between them. Germline loops: CDR1 SGHRS, CDR2 YFSETQ. This CDR3 spans 18 amino acids. CDR3 loop: CASSRKPGHFSAIEKLFF. Written as DNA, the CDR3 is TGCGCCAGCAGCCGAAAGCCGGGACATTTTTCGGCAATTGAAAAACTGTTTTTT.

This chain uses TRBV18 with TRBJ2-5, with D tentatively TRBD1 (6 bases). Germline V gene data show CDR1 as KGHSH and CDR2 as LQKENI. V was cut by 2 bases and J by 2 bases, with 9 bases left in between. The CDR3 loop spans 14 amino acids. This chain's CDR3 is CASSPDRSQETQYF. The CDR3 DNA reads TGTGCCAGCTCACCAGACAGGAGTCAAGAGACCCAGTACTTC.

The chain employs TRBV9 and TRBJ2-7, with 8 bases aligning to TRBD2. CDR3 length equals 13 residues. The V segment lost 0 bases and the J segment 7 bases; nucleotides outside the gene matches: 3. CDR1 is SGDLS and CDR2 is YYNGEE in the germline V gene. This CDR3 reads CASSVGLANEQYF. CDR3 nucleotide sequence: TGTGCCAGCAGCGTAGGACTAGCGAATGAGCAGTACTTC.

J is TRBJ1-6 and V is TRBV9; TRBD1 might be the D (6 bases). The V gene lost 1 base and the J gene lost 10 bases, with 12 bases spanning the gap. This CDR3 region has 14 residues. CDR1 is SGDLS and CDR2 is YYNGEE in the germline V gene. CDR3: CASSVLTGGSPLHF. The CDR3 nucleotides are TGTGCCAGCAGCGTACTGACAGGAGGATCACCCCTCCACTTT.

The CDR3 region is CASSPIGGFSGANVLTF. The CDR3 DNA reads as TGCGCCAGCAGTCCAATTGGGGGGTTCTCTGGGGCCAACGTCCTGACTTTC. The chain is built from TRBV23-1 and TRBJ2-6, with TRBD2 as a possible D gene (6 bases). TRBV23-1 is an ORF, with its function uncertain. The germline V and J ends were trimmed by 4 bases and 0 bases, with 13 bases remaining between them. The CDR3 totals 17 residues.

This sequence joins TRBV5-5 and TRBJ2-7; 13 bases line up with TRBD2. Trimming at V came to 4 bases and at J to 5 bases, leaving 6 bases not matched to a gene. The CDR3 runs to 15 residues. CDR1 is SGHKS and CDR2 is YYEKEE in the germline V gene (reference sequence). CDR3 nucleotides: TGTGCCAGCAGCCCAGGACTAGCGGGAGAAAACGAGCAGTACTTC. Encoded protein: CASSPGLAGENEQYF.

V is TRBV5-6 and J is TRBJ2-5; the D gene is possibly TRBD2 (6 bases). Trimming removed 2 bases at V and 0 bases at J, with 11 bases between. Germline-derived CDR1 and CDR2 are SGHDT and YYEEEE. CDR3 length: 15 amino acids. The DNA for the CDR3 is TGTGCCAGCAGCTTATTCGGGAGAGACCAAGAGACCCAGTACTTC. This gives the protein CASSLFGRDQETQYF.

The gene calls are TRBV7-9 and TRBJ2-3; TRBD2 matches 14 bases. The ends lost 4 bases at V and 0 bases at J; junction bases unmatched: 3. This CDR3 is built from 17 residues. From germline, CDR1 is SEHNR and CDR2 FQNEAQ (reference sequence). In nucleotides, the CDR3 is TGTGCCAGCAGCTCGACTAGCGGGAGGGCTAGCACAGATACGCAGTATTTT. It yields the protein CASSSTSGRASTDTQYF.

Only one count was recorded for this clone. The chain combines TRBV13 with TRBJ1-3, with 9 bases identical to TRBD1. This CDR3 comprises 13 residues. Germline V lookup: CDR1 PRHDT, CDR2 FYEKMQ (reference sequence). With V trimmed by 7 bases and J by 3 bases, 1 base remained unmatched. The CDR3 region has the DNA TGTGCCAGCACGACAGGGGGTGGAAACACCATATATTTT. Its translation is CASTTGGGNTIYF.

The J gene is TRBJ2-5, the V gene TRBV19, with 10 positions matching TRBD1. The V gene end was trimmed by 3 bases and the J gene end by 5 bases; junction bases not matched to a gene: 6. CDR3 size: 15 residues. Per germline, CDR1 LNHDA and CDR2 SQIVND (reference sequence). CDR3 sequence (DNA): TGTGCCAGTAGTATCGGACAGGGGGAAGGGGAGACCCAGTACTTC. This sequence encodes CASSIGQGEGETQYF.

The chain has TRBV27 and TRBJ2-7; possible D gene TRBD2, 5 bases. The germline V gene encodes CDR1 MNHEY and CDR2 SMNVEV (reference sequence). The CDR3 sequence is 13 residues long. V was shortened by 8 bases and J by 5 bases, with 16 bases between the two germline ends. The CDR3 sequence: CASGSLARDEQYF. Here the CDR3 DNA reads TGTGCCAGCGGGTCCTTGGCGCGGGACGAGCAGTACTTC.

The V gene is TRBV5-1, the J gene TRBJ2-5; no clear D. The CDR3 covers 13 residues. V was clipped by 0 bases and J by 11 bases, with 14 bases between them. CDR1 and CDR2 (germline): SGHRS, YFSETQ. The DNA of the CDR3 is TGCGCCAGCAGCTTGGGCGAAGTTGGTGAGCAGTACTTC. Encoded protein: CASSLGEVGEQYF.

The chain joins TRBV5-1 to TRBJ2-1; a weak D match, TRBD1 (8 bases). Germline V gives CDR1 SGHRS, CDR2 YFSETQ. The CDR3 runs 14 residues. V lost 2 bases to trimming and J lost 9 bases, with 15 bases between them. The CDR3 is CASSFSTGEGEQFF. The CDR3, as DNA: TGCGCCAGCAGCTTTTCGACAGGGGAGGGTGAGCAGTTCTTC.